These 32 T cell receptor beta chains came from one sample sequenced in a study of T cells in Graves' hyperthyroidism and ophthalmopathy. RNA transcripts gave rise to amplified TCR beta CDR3 regions. First-round RT-PCR of the TCR CDR3 relied on the HTBI primer set. TCRdb used MiXCR to reprocess the multiplex PCR reads, holding one entry per CDR3 protein. The sample includes about 570,000 distinct CDR3 sequences, approximately 14% of them seen just once. The sample was blood. Receptors were obtained from a woman in her thirties or forties with Graves' hyperthyroidism.

This sequence joins TRBV20-1 and TRBJ2-3; 8 bases fit TRBD2. Germline CDR1 reads DFQATT; CDR2 reads SNEGSKA (reference sequence). The V and J ends lost 1 base and 3 bases, in that order; junction bases with no gene match: 9. This CDR3 is 16 amino acids long. The CDR3 nucleotides are TGCAGTGCTAGAGTGGAGGCGGGAGGAGGGACAGATACGCAGTATTTT. This sequence encodes CSARVEAGGGTDTQYF.

This clonotype was recorded many times. This rearrangement joins TRBV6-5 to TRBJ2-5; D gene unclear. Germline-derived CDR1 and CDR2 are MNHEY and SVGAGI. V lost 2 bases and J 5 bases, leaving 15 bases between the germline ends. The CDR3 length is 15 residues. CDR3 in amino acids: CASSYGTVPPETQYF. In DNA form, the CDR3 reads TGTGCCAGCAGTTACGGAACTGTGCCTCCGGAGACCCAGTACTTC.

Many counts were recorded for this clonotype. The chain uses TRBV27 and TRBJ2-1; D is uncertain. The CDR3 runs to 14 residues. The V end lost 8 bases, the J end lost 1 base, and 12 bases lay between the germline ends. CDR1 and CDR2 from the germline V gene are MNHEY and SMNVEV (reference sequence). As DNA, the CDR3 is TGTGCCAGCGGCAAATCGGGTTCCTACAATGAGCAGTTCTTC. Protein sequence: CASGKSGSYNEQFF.

V is TRBV9 and J is TRBJ2-7; 10 bases agree with TRBD2. The V gene's germline CDR1 is SGDLS and CDR2 YYNGEE. The trim removed 4 bases at V and 6 bases at J, leaving 13 bases unmatched. CDR3 length: 16 residues. The CDR3 sequence: CASSLDHLAGEREQYF. The CDR3 nucleotides read TGTGCCAGCAGCCTAGACCACCTAGCGGGAGAGCGCGAGCAGTACTTC.

This clonotype came up many times. This chain joins TRBV27 and TRBJ2-3; TRBD2 aligns across 7 bases. After removal of 6 bases from V and 3 bases from J, the junction contained 9 bases not matched to a gene. CDR1 is MNHEY, CDR2 SMNVEV, per germline (reference sequence). This CDR3 has 15 residues. In nucleotides, the CDR3 is TGTGCCAGCAGCCCTACAGCGGGATTAACAGATACGCAGTATTTT. It encodes CASSPTAGLTDTQYF.

This clonotype was counted many times. V is TRBV10-3 and J is TRBJ2-7; no firm D call. CDR1 ENHRY and CDR2 SYGVKD come from the germline V gene. The CDR3 has 13 residues. V dropped 7 bases and J dropped 5 bases, with 15 bases sitting between them. CDR3 DNA: TGTGCCATCATGGCCGAGCCGCGGAACGAGCAGTACTTC. Amino acids: CAIMAEPRNEQYF.

The gene calls are TRBV6-2 or TRBV6-3 and TRBJ1-6, with D uncertain. The V gene lost 0 bases and the J gene lost 9 bases, with 12 bases spanning the gap. The CDR3 is 15 residues long. From germline, CDR1 is MNHEY and CDR2 SVGEGT. CDR3 region: CASSYSAGIGSPLHF. The CDR3 DNA reads TGTGCCAGCAGTTACTCCGCTGGTATTGGTTCACCCCTCCACTTT.

At least ten counts were recorded for this clonotype. The chain combines TRBV7-3 with TRBJ2-3, with TRBD2 identical over 15 bases. V lost 5 bases and J lost 3; bases outside the gene matches: 3. The CDR3 is 16 residues long. The germline V gene encodes CDR1 SGHTA and CDR2 FQGTGA. DNA for the CDR3: TGTGCCAGCAGCGGGGGACTAGCGGGAGGAACAGATACGCAGTATTTT. It translates to CASSGGLAGGTDTQYF.

The table lists this clonotype with many counts. The chain uses TRBV11-3 and TRBJ2-1; TRBD2 aligns across 8 bases. The CDR3 has 14 amino acids. J was trimmed by 7 bases and V by 4 bases; bases with no gene match: 6. The germline V gene encodes CDR1 SGHNT and CDR2 YENEEA. The CDR3 region is CASSSSGSLNEQFF. The CDR3 nucleotides are TGTGCCAGCAGCTCGAGCGGGAGTTTGAATGAGCAGTTCTTC.

This clonotype was found many times. Here the CDR3 reads CASSLAGDGSDTQYF. In DNA, the CDR3 is TGCGCCAGCAGCTTGGCTGGGGACGGATCAGATACGCAGTATTTT. The V gene is TRBV5-1, the J gene TRBJ2-3; D is possibly TRBD1 or TRBD2 (5 bases each). Germline V CDR1 and CDR2: SGHRS, YFSETQ. The CDR3 extends over 15 amino acids. The V gene lost 0 bases and the J gene lost 4 bases, with 12 bases spanning the gap.

This clonotype was seen many times. V is TRBV14 and J is TRBJ2-2; 10 nucleotides match TRBD2. V shed 3 bases and J 0 bases; nucleotides not matched to a gene: 7. Germline V gene data show CDR1 as SGHDN and CDR2 as FVKESK. The CDR3 runs to 18 residues. CDR3 coding DNA: TGTGCCAGCAGCCACCTGACTAGCGGGTTAACGAACACCGGGGAGCTGTTTTTT. As protein: CASSHLTSGLTNTGELFF.

This clonotype has just a few counts. The chain employs TRBV2 and TRBJ1-5; D gene unclear. The ends were cut back, 8 bases at V and 0 bases at J, with 14 bases in the middle. CDR3 length: 15 residues. Germline V lookup: CDR1 SNHLY, CDR2 FYNNEI. CDR3 region: CASLKNRYSNQPQHF. CDR3 nucleotides: TGTGCCAGCCTCAAAAACAGATATAGCAATCAGCCCCAGCATTTT.

This clonotype has at least ten counts. The V and J genes are TRBV12-3 or TRBV12-4 and TRBJ1-2; 7 bases are a match to TRBD1. V trimming: 9 bases; J trimming: 7 bases; junction bases outside the gene matches: 11. The CDR3 has 13 residues. The CDR3 DNA reads TGTGCCAGTAGTGGCGAGGGGGCGGGTGGCTACACCTTC. Amino acid sequence: CASSGEGAGGYTF.

This rearrangement joins TRBV7-9 to TRBJ1-1; TRBD1 agrees at 10 bases. J gave up 4 bases and V 7 bases, and 9 bases lay outside the gene matches. Germline V gene data show CDR1 as SEHNR and CDR2 as FQNEAQ (reference sequence). The CDR3 totals 15 residues. CDR3 in amino acids: CASMGQGLFSTEAFF. Written as DNA, the CDR3 is TGTGCCAGCATGGGACAGGGGTTGTTTTCCACTGAAGCTTTCTTT.

This clonotype came up many times. V gene TRBV7-2 combines with J gene TRBJ2-2; 8 bases match TRBD2. The CDR3 spans 15 residues. V lost 3 bases and J lost 5; bases outside the gene matches: 5. Per germline, CDR1 SGHTA and CDR2 FQGNSA. This CDR3 is CASSFRLAGTGELFF. CDR3 coding DNA: TGTGCCAGCAGCTTTAGGCTAGCGGGTACCGGGGAGCTGTTTTTT.

This clonotype was seen ten or more times. The chain links TRBV28 to TRBJ1-3; perhaps TRBD1 as D (6 bases). The CDR3 contains 16 residues. The germline gives CDR1 MDHEN, CDR2 SYDVKM. Trimming left V 3 bases short and J 4 bases short, with 16 bases between. The CDR3 sequence: CASSFSGGALGNTIYF. The CDR3 DNA follows: TGTGCCAGCAGTTTTAGCGGGGGGGCGCTGGGAAACACCATATATTTT.

This rearrangement joins TRBV7-9 to TRBJ1-6, with no clear D. The CDR3 is made up of 13 amino acids. With 2 bases removed from V and 11 bases from J, the gap between germline ends came to 10 bases. The germline V gene encodes CDR1 SEHNR and CDR2 FQNEAQ (reference sequence). In DNA, the CDR3 is TGTGCCAGCAGCTTACCTGGGATTCCACCCCTCCACTTT. This gives the protein CASSLPGIPPLHF.

This clonotype came up many times. The chain carries TRBV2 and TRBJ2-2, with TRBD1 as a possible D gene (6 bases). This CDR3 comprises 16 residues. Looked up from germline, CDR1 is SNHLY and CDR2 is FYNNEI. V was trimmed by 4 bases and J by 0 bases, leaving 12 bases between them. The CDR3 DNA sequence: TGTGCCAGCAGTGGTGGGGACACGACGAACACCGGGGAGCTGTTTTTT. Amino acids: CASSGGDTTNTGELFF.

This clonotype has more than one count but fewer than ten. The genes are TRBV7-9 and TRBJ2-1; no firm D call. Trimming removed 5 bases at V and 15 bases at J, with 17 bases between. The CDR3 runs 12 residues. CDR1 and CDR2 (germline): SEHNR, FQNEAQ (reference sequence). In DNA form, the CDR3 reads TGTGCCAGCAGCACAGAGGCTATTTCATGGTTCTTC. This gives the protein CASSTEAISWFF.

Many counts were recorded for this clonotype. The V call is TRBV12-3 or TRBV12-4, the J call TRBJ1-1; D may be TRBD1 (5 bases). There are 15 residues in the CDR3. Trimming removed 5 bases from V and 6 bases from J, with 19 bases in between. CDR3 in amino acids: CASSPPGRTWAEAFF. The CDR3 DNA reads as TGTGCCAGCAGTCCCCCAGGGCGGACTTGGGCTGAAGCTTTCTTT.

This chain joins TRBV19 and TRBJ2-2; TRBD2 matches 14 bases. This CDR3 has 15 residues. J lost 4 bases, V lost 9 bases, and 4 bases had no gene match. Germline V gene sequence: CDR1 LNHDA, CDR2 SQIVND (reference sequence). CDR3 residues: CASRGTSGSTGELFF. The CDR3 nucleotides read TGTGCCAGCAGGGGGACTAGCGGGAGCACCGGGGAGCTGTTTTTT.

The rearrangement uses TRBV19 and TRBJ1-1; D is perhaps TRBD1 (5 bases). Germline lookup yields CDR1 LNHDA and CDR2 SQIVND (reference sequence). The CDR3 is 13 amino acids. V lost 6 bases and J 4 bases, leaving 12 bases between the germline ends. The CDR3 protein is CASSRRGVTEAFF. The DNA for the CDR3 is TGTGCCAGTAGCCGCCGGGGGGTCACTGAAGCTTTCTTT. Supplemented by reference TRBV19 and TRBJ1-1, the full variable domain reads DGGITQSPKYLFRKEGQNVTLSCEQNLNHDAMYWYRQDPGQGLRLIYYSQIVNDFQKGDIAEGYSVSREKKESFPLTVTSAQKNPTAFYLCASSRRGVTEAFFGQGTRLTVV.

Many counts were recorded for this clonotype. V is TRBV5-1 and J is TRBJ1-1; D uncertain. The CDR3 is made up of 14 amino acids. Trimming stripped 1 base from V and 0 bases from J, with 7 bases between. Per the germline V gene, CDR1 is SGHRS and CDR2 is YFSETQ. In DNA form, the CDR3 reads TGCGCCAGCAGCTTGTGGGTGATGAACACTGAAGCTTTCTTT. Amino acid sequence: CASSLWVMNTEAFF.

Concerning this clonotype itself: One end of the junction fails to match germline, which may point to a read error. The chain carries TRBV27 and TRBJ2-7, with 7 bases matching TRBD1. Germline V CDR1 and CDR2: MNHEY, SMNVEV (reference sequence). This CDR3 comprises 17 residues. As DNA, the CDR3 is TGTGTCAGCAGTTTCCCTACAGGGGTCCCCAGCTCCTACGAGCAGTACTTC. Amino acid sequence: CVSSFPTGVPSSYEQYF.

Regarding this clonotype: A much more abundant neighbour one base away suggests this may be a read error. V usage is TRBV7-3 and J usage is TRBJ2-3; D tentatively fits TRBD1 or TRBD2 (5 bases each). The CDR3 loop spans 15 amino acids. CDR1 and CDR2 (germline): SGHTA, FQGTGA. V lost 2 bases, J lost 4 bases, and 13 bases lay in between. The CDR3 region is CASSLQGVGADTQYF. The CDR3 nucleotides are TGTGCCAGCAGCTTACAGGGAGTGGGCGCAGATACGCAGTATTTT.

V and J are TRBV9 and TRBJ1-1, with D tentatively TRBD1 (5 bases). V was trimmed by 10 bases and J by 4 bases, leaving 17 bases between them. CDR1 and CDR2 (germline): SGDLS, YYNGEE. The CDR3 has 13 amino acids. The CDR3 reads CAGVGPGGTEAFF. The DNA for the CDR3 is TGTGCCGGGGTGGGTCCCGGGGGCACTGAAGCTTTCTTT. The full variable domain, with the rest looked up from reference TRBV9 and TRBJ1-1, is DSGVTQTPKHLITATGQRVTLRCSPRSGDLSVYWYQQSLDQGLQFLIQYYNGEERAKGNILERFSAQQFPDLHSELNLSSLELGDSALYFCAGVGPGGTEAFFGQGTRLTVV.

This clonotype was observed at least ten times. The V and J genes are TRBV6-1 and TRBJ1-4; no definite D call. Trimming removed 7 bases from V and 7 bases from J, with 16 bases in between. This CDR3 has 14 residues. Per germline, CDR1 MNHNS and CDR2 SASEGT. CDR3 DNA sequence: TGTGCCAGCAATTCAGTAACATGGGGTGAAAAACTGTTTTTT. Its protein product is CASNSVTWGEKLFF.

This clonotype has a handful of counts. The chain uses TRBV12-3 or TRBV12-4 and TRBJ2-1; either TRBD1 or TRBD2 may fit D (5 bases each). Trimming left V 7 bases short and J 10 bases short, with 20 bases between. The CDR3 has 14 amino acids. This CDR3 reads CASTTTGRTREQFF. The CDR3 DNA reads TGTGCCAGCACCACTACGGGACGAACAAGGGAGCAGTTCTTC.

The rearrangement links TRBV6-1 to TRBJ1-5, with TRBD1 as a possible D gene (6 bases). Germline CDR1 is MNHNS and CDR2 is SASEGT. V dropped 5 bases and J dropped 3 bases, with 14 bases sitting between them. The CDR3 extends over 15 amino acids. This CDR3 is CASSRNGQYNQPQHF. The CDR3 nucleotides read TGTGCCAGCAGTCGGAACGGACAGTACAATCAGCCCCAGCATTTT.

V and J are TRBV6-5 and TRBJ1-5; weak D call: TRBD1 (5 bases). Germline loops: CDR1 MNHEY, CDR2 SVGAGI. The CDR3 covers 16 residues. Trimming removed 4 bases at V and 1 base at J, with 14 bases between. Here the CDR3 reads CASSSPTGGSNQPQHF. In DNA, the CDR3 is TGTGCCAGCAGTTCCCCGACGGGGGGAAGCAATCAGCCCCAGCATTTT.

In this sample, this clonotype turned up many times. CDR3 bases: TGTGCCAGCAGTTCCCCGGACCAAACCTACGAGCAGTACTTC. Translated, it gives CASSSPDQTYEQYF. This sequence joins TRBV12-3 or TRBV12-4 and TRBJ2-7; D not certain. Deletions cut 4 bases from V and 2 bases from J, with 12 bases between. The CDR3 runs 14 residues.

This clonotype was observed many times. The chain employs TRBV12-3 or TRBV12-4 and TRBJ1-1; 10 nucleotides line up with TRBD1. V shed 5 bases and J 7 bases; nucleotides not matched to a gene: 4. There are 13 residues in the CDR3. CDR3 amino acids: CASSTRDRGEAFF. DNA of the CDR3: TGTGCCAGCAGTACCCGGGACAGGGGTGAAGCTTTCTTT.